The 11 T cell receptor beta chains presented below share a single source sample, sequenced in a study of cytomegalovirus exposure and HLA in healthy donors. 60 Vbeta and 13 Jbeta primers were used in PCR. Profiling relied on immunoSEQ multiplex PCR, and the TCRdb table lists in-frame clones only, not all of them. This sample carries approximately 80,000 clones, with 3.8% going to the ten biggest clones. The sample was PBMCs. The source of these receptors is a man aged 18 to 29 in good health and CMV-seropositive.

J is TRBJ1-4 and V is TRBV6-1; 10 bases are a match to TRBD1. Germline V lookup: CDR1 MNHNS, CDR2 SASEGT. J lost 7 bases, V lost 1 base, and 6 bases had no gene match. The CDR3 contains 16 residues. CDR3 DNA: TGTGCCAGCAGTGAAGGACCGGGACAGGGGAGTGAAAAACTGTTTTTT. Its protein is CASSEGPGQGSEKLFF.

The chain is built from TRBV7-9 and TRBJ2-1; no reliable D call. V was shortened by 3 bases and J by 9 bases, with 12 bases between the two germline ends. This CDR3 spans 13 amino acids. Germline CDR1 reads SEHNR; CDR2 reads FQNEAQ (reference sequence). The CDR3 reads CASSLILPPEQFF. CDR3 nucleotides: TGTGCCAGCAGCTTGATACTCCCTCCTGAGCAGTTCTTC.

V and J are TRBV18 and TRBJ2-1; 8 nucleotides align to TRBD1. In germline, CDR1 is KGHSH, CDR2 LQKENI. CDR3 size: 15 residues. J gave up 0 bases and V 2 bases, and 0 bases lay outside the gene matches. CDR3 in DNA: TGTGCCAGCTCACCAACAGGGGGCTCCTACAATGAGCAGTTCTTC. As protein: CASSPTGGSYNEQFF.

This chain uses TRBV30 with TRBJ2-5, with TRBD2 matching 12 bases. With 4 bases clipped from V and 7 bases from J, the junction kept 10 bases outside the gene matches. The length of the CDR3 is 15 residues. Per germline, CDR1 GTSNPN and CDR2 SVGIG (reference sequence). The CDR3 DNA follows: TGTGCCTGGATAAGGCGGCTAGCGGGGGGGCTGACCCAGTACTTC. Translating gives CAWIRRLAGGLTQYF.

This chain uses TRBV18 with TRBJ2-5; tentatively, D is TRBD1 (6 bases). The germline V gene encodes CDR1 KGHSH and CDR2 LQKENI. The V and J ends lost 5 bases and 1 base respectively, with 11 bases between them. This CDR3 is built from 14 residues. CDR3 amino acids: CASSGTTLQETQYF. The CDR3 DNA reads TGTGCCAGCTCAGGGACAACCCTCCAAGAGACCCAGTACTTC.

This chain joins TRBV18 and TRBJ1-3, with a possible D match to TRBD1 (5 bases). V was cut by 6 bases and J by 0 bases, with 15 bases left in between. From germline, CDR1 is KGHSH and CDR2 LQKENI. The length of the CDR3 is 16 residues. The CDR3 loop is CASSSDMLSSGNTIYF. In nucleotides, the CDR3 is TGTGCCAGCTCCTCGGACATGTTGAGCTCTGGAAACACCATATATTTT.

The CDR3 loop reads CASSVDSSGNTIYF. The CDR3 DNA is TGTGCCAGCAGCGTGGACAGCTCAGGAAACACCATATATTTT. This chain links TRBV9 with TRBJ1-3, with D possibly TRBD1 on 6 matching bases. The CDR3 sequence is 14 residues long. The V and J ends lost 2 bases and 4 bases respectively, with 10 bases between them. The V gene's germline CDR1 is SGDLS and CDR2 YYNGEE. Full variable domain (remainder filled in from reference TRBV9 and TRBJ1-3): DSGVTQTPKHLITATGQRVTLRCSPRSGDLSVYWYQQSLDQGLQFLIQYYNGEERAKGNILERFSAQQFPDLHSELNLSSLELGDSALYFCASSVDSSGNTIYFGEGSWLTVV.

Written as DNA, the CDR3 is TGCAGCTATGAGGGCAGCGAACCGCCGGATACGCAGTATTTT. Amino acid sequence: CSYEGSEPPDTQYF. This chain connects TRBV29-1 to TRBJ2-3; possibly TRBD2 for D (5 bases). The CDR3 length is 14 residues. CDR1 and CDR2 (germline): SQVTM, ANQGSEA. Trimming took 8 bases from V and 6 from J, leaving 21 bases between them.

The gene calls are TRBV6-5 and TRBJ2-2; 8 bases are a match to TRBD1. Unmatched junction bases numbered 6, after V lost 6 bases and J lost 3 bases. Germline assignment: CDR1 MNHEY and CDR2 SVGAGI. The CDR3 has 15 residues. CDR3 sequence (DNA): TGTGCCAGCAGATTAGGACAGGGTCACACCGGGGAGCTGTTTTTT. This translates into CASRLGQGHTGELFF.

The chain has TRBV10-3 and TRBJ2-5; 7 bases match TRBD1. There are 15 residues in the CDR3. The V and J ends lost 0 bases and 2 bases, in that order; junction bases with no gene match: 3. CDR1 is ENHRY and CDR2 is SYGVKD in the germline V gene. CDR3 DNA sequence: TGTGCCATCAGTGAGTCACGACAGGGTCAAGAGACCCAGTACTTC. It specifies CAISESRQGQETQYF.

This chain connects TRBV2 to TRBJ2-7; D possibly corresponds to TRBD2 (6 bases). Between the trimmed V and J ends, which lost 6 bases and 6 bases, there was a span of 15 bases. Per germline, CDR1 SNHLY and CDR2 FYNNEI. The CDR3 covers 13 residues. For the CDR3, the DNA is TGTGCCAGCAGCGCGGCCCTAGCGTCCGAGCAGTACTTC. This translates into CASSAALASEQYF.